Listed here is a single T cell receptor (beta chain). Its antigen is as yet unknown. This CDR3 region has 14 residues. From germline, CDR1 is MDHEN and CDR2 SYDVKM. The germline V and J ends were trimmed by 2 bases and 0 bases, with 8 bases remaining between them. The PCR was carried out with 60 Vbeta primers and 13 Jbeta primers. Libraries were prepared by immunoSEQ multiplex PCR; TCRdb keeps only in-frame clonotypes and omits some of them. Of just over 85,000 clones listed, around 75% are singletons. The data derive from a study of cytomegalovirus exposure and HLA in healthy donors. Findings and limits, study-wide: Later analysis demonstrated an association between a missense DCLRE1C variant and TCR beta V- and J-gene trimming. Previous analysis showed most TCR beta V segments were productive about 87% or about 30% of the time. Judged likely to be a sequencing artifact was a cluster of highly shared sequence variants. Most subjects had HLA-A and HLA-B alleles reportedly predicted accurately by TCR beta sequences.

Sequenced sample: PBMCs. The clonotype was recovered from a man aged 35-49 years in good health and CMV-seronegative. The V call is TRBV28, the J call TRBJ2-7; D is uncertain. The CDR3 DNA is TGTGCCAGCAGTTTACACAGAAGCTCCTACGAGCAGTACTTC. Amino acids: CASSLHRSSYEQYF.